This T cell receptor beta chain is from a study of blood T cell repertoires in COVID-19. The overall study: Samples came from the United States, Italy and Spain, spanning acute and convalescent COVID-19. The analysed material was cDNA or gDNA that came from T cells, B-cell-depleted T cells, or PBMCs.

This table comes from immunoSEQ multiplex PCR, and its TCRdb copy is limited to in-frame clones, with some not included. The data hold roughly 52,000 clones, with 70% to 85% observed a single time. CDR3 length: 13 amino acids. V was pared by 7 bases and J by 6 bases, with 15 bases between. Germline V gene sequence: CDR1 LNHDA, CDR2 SQIVND (reference sequence). This receptor was obtained from an older man with COVID-19, enrolled during active disease. The rearrangement joins TRBV19 to TRBJ1-2, with a possible D match to TRBD1 (6 bases). Sequenced sample: peripheral blood. The CDR3 spells CASKDRPIDGYTF. DNA for the CDR3: TGTGCCAGTAAAGACAGGCCGATCGATGGCTACACCTTC.